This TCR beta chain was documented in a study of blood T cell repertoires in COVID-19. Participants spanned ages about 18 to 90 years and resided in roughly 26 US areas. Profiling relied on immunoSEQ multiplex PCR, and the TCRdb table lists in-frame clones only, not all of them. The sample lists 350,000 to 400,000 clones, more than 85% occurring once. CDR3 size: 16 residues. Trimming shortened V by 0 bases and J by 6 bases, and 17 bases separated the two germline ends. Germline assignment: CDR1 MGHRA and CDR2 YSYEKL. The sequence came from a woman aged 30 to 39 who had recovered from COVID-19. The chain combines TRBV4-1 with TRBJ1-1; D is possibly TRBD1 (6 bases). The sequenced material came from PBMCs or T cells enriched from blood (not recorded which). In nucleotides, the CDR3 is TGCGCCAGCAGCCAAGATGGGGGCAGGGGTGTGGCTGAAGCTTTCTTT. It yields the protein CASSQDGGRGVAEAFF.